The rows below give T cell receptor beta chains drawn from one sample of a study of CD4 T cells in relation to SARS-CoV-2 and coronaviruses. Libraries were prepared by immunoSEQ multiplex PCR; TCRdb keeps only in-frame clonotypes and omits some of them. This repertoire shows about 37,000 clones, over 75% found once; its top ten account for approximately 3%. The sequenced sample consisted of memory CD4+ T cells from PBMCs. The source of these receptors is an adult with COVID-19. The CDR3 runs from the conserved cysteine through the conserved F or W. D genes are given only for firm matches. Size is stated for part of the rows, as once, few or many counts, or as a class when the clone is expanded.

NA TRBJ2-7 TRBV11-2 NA TGTGCCAGCAGCTTATGGCAGGCTTACGAGCAGTACTTC CASSLWQAYEQYF
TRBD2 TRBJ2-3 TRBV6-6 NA TGTGCCAGCAGCGGACTAGCGGGAGGCACAGATACGCAGTATTTT CASSGLAGGTDTQYF
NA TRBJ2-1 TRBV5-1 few TGCGCCAGCAGCTTTCTGGGAGGTAACAATGAGCAGTTCTTC CASSFLGGNNEQFF
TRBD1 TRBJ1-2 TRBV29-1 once TGCAGCTTCCTCGACAGGGTTCAAAACGGTGGCTACACCTTC CSFLDRVQNGGYTF
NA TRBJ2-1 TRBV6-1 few TGTGCCAGCAGTGAAACACGCGGGCATGAGCAGTTCTTC CASSETRGHEQFF
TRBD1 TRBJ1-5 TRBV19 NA TGTGCCAGTAGTACTACCGGGACAGGGTCCCCCACACAGCCCCAGCATTTT CASSTTGTGSPTQPQHF
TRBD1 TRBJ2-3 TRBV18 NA TGTGCCAGCTCACCCGGGACAGATACAGATACGCAGTATTTT CASSPGTDTDTQYF
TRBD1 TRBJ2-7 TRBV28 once TGTGCCAGCAGAGAAACAGGGGCCTCCTACGAGCAGTACTTC CASRETGASYEQYF
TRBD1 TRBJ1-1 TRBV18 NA TGTGCCAGCTCACCACAGGAGGGGGCCGGTGCTTTCTTT CASSPQEGAGAFF
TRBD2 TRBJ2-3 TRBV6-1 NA TGTGCCAGCAGTGAGTTGGTACTAGCGGGAGTCCCAGATACGCAGTATTTT CASSELVLAGVPDTQYF
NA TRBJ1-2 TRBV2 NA TGTGCCAGCAGTGAACAGGGAGGAGACTATGGCTACACCTTC CASSEQGGDYGYTF
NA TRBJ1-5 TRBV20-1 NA TGCAGTGCTAGTAACCCAGATCAGCCCCAGCATTTT CSASNPDQPQHF
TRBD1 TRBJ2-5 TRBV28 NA TGTGCCAGCAGTCCGGGACAGGGACCCCAAGAGACCCAGTACTTC CASSPGQGPQETQYF
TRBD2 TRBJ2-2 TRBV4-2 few TGTGCCAGCAGCCAAGTGGGTCTAGCGGGACTGAGGGAGCTGTTTTTT CASSQVGLAGLRELFF
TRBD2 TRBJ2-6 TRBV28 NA TGTGCCAGCACTATAGCGGGACGTGGGGCCAACGTCCTGACTTTC CASTIAGRGANVLTF
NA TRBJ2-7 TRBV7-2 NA TGTGCCAGCAGCTTATCGGGAGTACCCTCCTACGAGCAGTACTTC CASSLSGVPSYEQYF
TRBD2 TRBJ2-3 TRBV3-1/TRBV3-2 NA TGTGCCAGCAGCGGCGGTAGCGGGAGGGCCGTAGATACGCAGTATTTT CASSGGSGRAVDTQYF
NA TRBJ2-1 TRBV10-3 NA TGTGCCATCAGTGAATATCGGATTGGTGAGCAGTTCTTC CAISEYRIGEQFF
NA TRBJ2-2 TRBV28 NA TGTGCCAGCAGATCCCGACGGACCATGAACACCGGGGAGCTGTTTTTT CASRSRRTMNTGELFF
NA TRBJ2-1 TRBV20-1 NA TGCAGTGCTAGCGGGTCAAATGAGCAGTTCTTC CSASGSNEQFF
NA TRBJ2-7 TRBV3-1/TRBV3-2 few TGTGCCAGCAGCCATCGGACTCCCTACGAGCAGTACTTC CASSHRTPYEQYF
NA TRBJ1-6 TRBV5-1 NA TGCGCCAGCAGCTTGGAGGCCGGGTTTGATTCACCCCTCCACTTT CASSLEAGFDSPLHF
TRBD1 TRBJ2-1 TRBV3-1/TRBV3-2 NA TGTGCCAGCAGCCATTGGGACAGGGGGGACAATGAGCAGTTCTTC CASSHWDRGDNEQFF
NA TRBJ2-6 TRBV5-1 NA TGCGCCAGCAGCTTGGAGACAGGCCCTGGGGCCAACGTCCTGACTTTC CASSLETGPGANVLTF
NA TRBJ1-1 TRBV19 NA TGTGCCAGTAGTATGTTTTGGCATACTGAAGCTTTCTTT CASSMFWHTEAFF
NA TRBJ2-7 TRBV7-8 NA TGTGCCAGCAGCTTAGCGGGAAGATTCTACGAGCAGTACTTC CASSLAGRFYEQYF
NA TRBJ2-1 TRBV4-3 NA TGCGCCAGCAGCCAAGATTCCGCCGGGAGAAGGAATGAGCAGTTCTTC CASSQDSAGRRNEQFF
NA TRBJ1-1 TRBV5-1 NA TGCGCCAGCAGCTTGGGGGCCCCGAACACTGAAGCTTTCTTT CASSLGAPNTEAFF
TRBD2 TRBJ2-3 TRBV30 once TGTGCCTGGAGTGTAAGGAGCGGGAGTACGCAGTATTTT CAWSVRSGSTQYF
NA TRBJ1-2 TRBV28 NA TGTGCCAGCAGTCCTGGACGGCACTATGGCTACACCTTC CASSPGRHYGYTF
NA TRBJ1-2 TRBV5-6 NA TGTGCCAGCAGCAGTCAACCCTATGGCTACACCTTC CASSSQPYGYTF
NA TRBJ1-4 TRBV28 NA TGTGCCAGCAGTGAGCGGGATGAAAAACTGTTTTTT CASSERDEKLFF
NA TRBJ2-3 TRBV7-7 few TGTGCCAGCAGCTCCAATCTAAGGGATACGCAGTATTTT CASSSNLRDTQYF
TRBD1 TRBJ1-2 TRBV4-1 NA TGCGCCAGCAGCCACTCAGGGGGGGCGGACAACTATGGCTACACCTTC CASSHSGGADNYGYTF
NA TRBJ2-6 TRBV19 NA TGTGCCAGTAGTATTCCCGGGGCCAACGTCCTGACTTTC CASSIPGANVLTF
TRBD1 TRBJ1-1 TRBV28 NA TGTGCCACGAGAGGACAGGGGGCCCGCACTGAAGCTTTCTTT CATRGQGARTEAFF
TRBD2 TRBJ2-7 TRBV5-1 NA TGCGCCAGCAGCACCGTATCCGGGGGGACCTACGAGCAGTACTTC CASSTVSGGTYEQYF
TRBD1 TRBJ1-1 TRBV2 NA TGTGCCAGCAGTGGACAGGGGCGCCTCACTGAAGCTTTCTTT CASSGQGRLTEAFF
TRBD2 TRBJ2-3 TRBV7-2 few TGTGCCAGCAGCTTCGGCGGGAGTGGGGCAGATACGCAGTATTTT CASSFGGSGADTQYF
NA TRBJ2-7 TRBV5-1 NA TGCGCCAGCAGCTTGGGGGCAACCAGCCCGGGGGAGCAGTACTTC CASSLGATSPGEQYF
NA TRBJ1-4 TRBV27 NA TGTGCCAGCAGACCCTACAGGGCCCTTAATGAAAAACTGTTTTTT CASRPYRALNEKLFF
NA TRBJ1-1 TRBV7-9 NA TGTGCCAGCAGCTTAGTGACATCTGGCACTGAAGCTTTCTTT CASSLVTSGTEAFF
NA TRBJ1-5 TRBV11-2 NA TGTGCCAGCAGCAAGGAAGGCAATCAGCCCCAGCATTTT CASSKEGNQPQHF
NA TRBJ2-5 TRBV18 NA TGTGCCAGCTCACAATCTCCCCAAGAGACCCAGTACTTC CASSQSPQETQYF
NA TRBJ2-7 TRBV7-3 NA TGTGCCAGCAGCTTAACGGGCTATTCCGAGCAGTACTTC CASSLTGYSEQYF
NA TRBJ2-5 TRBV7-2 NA TGTGCCAGCAGCTTAATGAGGCCGCCACTAGAGACCCAGTACTTC CASSLMRPPLETQYF
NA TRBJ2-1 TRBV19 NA TGTGCCAGTAGAGCAAGGGGGAGTATGGGCAATGAGCAGTTCTTC CASRARGSMGNEQFF
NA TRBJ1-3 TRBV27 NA TGTGCCAGCAGTGGGGGCCAGGGCAAGAGCTCTGGAAACACCATATATTTT CASSGGQGKSSGNTIYF
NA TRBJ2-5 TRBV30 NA TGTGCCTGGAGTGTACCCCTACAGGGAATGGAGACCCAGTACTTC CAWSVPLQGMETQYF
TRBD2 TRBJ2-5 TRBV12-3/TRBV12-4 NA TGTGCCAGCAGGACTAGCGGCCAAGAGACCCAGTACTTC CASRTSGQETQYF
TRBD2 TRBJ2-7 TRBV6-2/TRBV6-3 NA TGTGCCAGCAGCCATATTAGGACTAGCGGGAACTACGAGCAGTACTTC CASSHIRTSGNYEQYF
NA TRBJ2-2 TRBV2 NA TGTGCCAGCAGTGAAGCTGGGGCGGGGGAGCTGTTTTTT CASSEAGAGELFF
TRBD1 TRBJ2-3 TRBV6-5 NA TGTGCCAGCGGGGACAGGGGAGGGACAGATACGCAGTATTTT CASGDRGGTDTQYF
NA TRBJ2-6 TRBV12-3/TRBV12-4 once TGTGCCAGCAGCGGCTCTGGGGCCAACGTCCTGACTTTC CASSGSGANVLTF